This TCR beta chain was captured by sequencing in a study of cytomegalovirus exposure and HLA in healthy donors. Overall study context: Out of 300 to 500 genotyped donors, around 80% belonged to the Caucasian-associated ancestry cluster. Study-wide results and caveats: The authors listed 150 to 200 TCR beta chains as cytomegalovirus-associated. The productive fraction for most TCR beta V segments was about 90% or about 30% in an earlier analysis.

This CDR3 is 12 amino acids long. The V gene end was trimmed by 8 bases and the J gene end by 4 bases; junction bases not matched to a gene: 5. Germline lookup yields CDR1 MNHNS and CDR2 SASEGT. Amplification used 60 Vbeta primers and 13 Jbeta primers. Sequencing used immunoSEQ multiplex PCR; TCRdb keeps in-frame clones, though not all of them. The repertoire holds about 85,000 clones, with around 77% as singletons. As to this clone: Its antigen is as yet unknown.

V and J are TRBV6-1 and TRBJ2-7; 7 nucleotides agree with TRBD2. The TCR was taken from a boy aged 5-17 years in good health and CMV-seronegative. Sequencing was done on a sample of PBMCs. CDR3 residues: CASSSGLYEQYF. The CDR3 bases are TGTGCCAGCTCTAGCGGATTGTACGAGCAGTACTTC.